This T cell receptor beta chain was identified during a study of cytomegalovirus exposure and HLA in healthy donors. The V gene end was trimmed by 4 bases and the J gene end by 5 bases; junction bases not matched to a gene: 5. CDR3 size: 13 residues. The germline gives CDR1 SGHAT, CDR2 FQNNGV. Only in-frame clones appear in the TCRdb table, and some are missing; sequencing was by immunoSEQ multiplex PCR. The repertoire consists of some 170,000 clones, with about 89% occurring once and the leading ten covering approximately 7.7%. This receptor was obtained from a man aged 30-40 years in good health and CMV-seropositive. The sample consisted of PBMCs. The rearrangement links TRBV11-2 to TRBJ2-7; 7 positions match TRBD1. The CDR3 DNA sequence: TGTGCCAGCAGCTATCGGGACAGAAACGAGCAGTACTTC. This translates into CASSYRDRNEQYF.